This T cell receptor beta chain was sequenced during a study of cytomegalovirus exposure and HLA in healthy donors. Losses at the gene ends were 2 bases for V and 0 bases for J; bases not matched to a gene: 4. This CDR3 has 15 amino acids. Per the germline V gene, CDR1 is MNHEY and CDR2 is SMNVEV (reference sequence). With 60 Vbeta and 13 Jbeta primers, the PCR was carried out. Sequenced by immunoSEQ multiplex PCR; TCRdb stores in-frame clones only, minus some. Among 120,000 or so clones listed, over 65% were seen once. The V call is TRBV27, the J call TRBJ2-7, with 7 bases that match TRBD2. The sample was PBMCs. The sequence was obtained from a man aged 25-45 years in good health and CMV-seropositive. The CDR3 loop is CASSLRRGFSYEQYF. CDR3 DNA sequence: TGTGCCAGCAGTTTAAGGCGGGGGTTCTCCTACGAGCAGTACTTC.